Below are 3 T cell receptor beta chains sequenced from a single sample in a study of vaccination effects on CD4 cells after COVID-19. No antigens are known for them. ViraFEST expansion of antigen-specific CD4+ T cells with viral peptide pools preceded sequencing. When ten to eleven days of culture had elapsed, CD4+ T cells were isolated. A positive SARS-CoV-2 PCR test fell between March and December 2020. Sequencing was performed with immunoSEQ multiplex PCR; in TCRdb, only in-frame clones are kept and a portion is missing. The repertoire includes around 30,000 clones, about three quarters of them detected once, and 15% to 20% sits in the top ten. The sample in question was CD4+ T cells from PBMCs cultured with HCoV-NL63 spike peptides, obtained before COVID-19 vaccination. These receptors were taken from a human donor who had a prior SARS-CoV-2 infection.

This clone was seen a handful of times. The chain has TRBV6-5 and TRBJ1-1; TRBD1 matches 7 bases. The CDR3 is made up of 13 amino acids. V lost 5 bases to trimming and J lost 3 bases; unmatched junction nucleotides: 3. Per the germline V gene, CDR1 is MNHEY and CDR2 is SVGAGI. CDR3 region: CASSLTGDTEAFF. The CDR3 coding sequence is TGTGCCAGCAGTCTCACAGGGGACACTGAAGCTTTCTTT.

DNA of the CDR3: TGTGCCAGCTCACCAGGGACCGAGCAGTACTTC. Amino acid sequence: CASSPGTEQYF. V and J are TRBV18 and TRBJ2-7, with D perhaps TRBD1 or TRBD2 (5 bases each). The CDR3 spans 11 residues. Trimming stripped 2 bases from V and 6 bases from J, with 5 bases between. Germline assignment: CDR1 KGHSH and CDR2 LQKENI.

The chain joins TRBV11-2 to TRBJ2-1; D is unclear. Trimming pared 5 bases from V and 3 bases from J, leaving 8 bases between. CDR1 SGHAT and CDR2 FQNNGV come from the germline V gene. The CDR3 loop spans 13 amino acids. The DNA for the CDR3 is TGTGCCAGCAGCGACCGTATCTACAATGAGCAGTTCTTC. Amino acid sequence: CASSDRIYNEQFF.